This passage covers 20 T cell receptor beta chains from one sample sequenced in a study of T-cell reconstitution after alpha-beta-depleted transplantation in children. Unique molecular identifiers were incorporated into the prepared TCRbeta library. TCRdb processed the PCR reads anew with MiXCR; each CDR3 protein has one entry. Of some 200,000 distinct CDR3 sequences listed, about a tenth are singletons. Sequencing used PBMCs, obtained before TCRalphabeta/CD19-depleted stem cell transplant. These receptors were taken from a child less than two years old with acute myeloid leukemia, due to receive a stem cell transplant.

This clonotype has at least ten counts. This rearrangement joins TRBV27 to TRBJ1-2, with D tentatively TRBD1 (6 bases). Germline V lookup: CDR1 MNHEY, CDR2 SMNVEV (reference sequence). V lost 8 bases and J 0 bases, leaving 16 bases between the germline ends. The CDR3 length is 15 residues. The CDR3 DNA sequence: TGTGCCAGCCGGGTAAACAGGGCGCCTAACTATGGCTACACCTTC. Protein product: CASRVNRAPNYGYTF.

This clonotype occurred many times. This chain uses TRBV4-3 with TRBJ1-2; D is ambiguous. CDR3 size: 13 residues. V gave up 1 base and J gave up 8 bases, with 11 bases separating them. CDR1 LGHNA and CDR2 YSLEER come from the germline V gene. The CDR3 nucleotides are TGCGCCAGCAGCCAAGGCCCCCTCAGAGGCTACACCTTC. Encoded protein: CASSQGPLRGYTF.

This clonotype was observed at least ten times. The chain links TRBV12-3 or TRBV12-4 to TRBJ1-2; perhaps TRBD1 as D (6 bases). V lost 7 bases, J lost 0 bases, and 15 bases lay in between. There are 15 residues in the CDR3. CDR3 sequence (DNA): TGTGCCAGCACCCAAATCGACAGGCCTAACTATGGCTACACCTTC. Protein product: CASTQIDRPNYGYTF.

This clonotype was recorded at least ten times. The chain links TRBV5-1 to TRBJ1-2, with 7 bases that match TRBD1. Germline V gene lookup returns CDR1 SGHRS and CDR2 YFSETQ. The V and J ends lost 0 bases and 3 bases, in that order; junction bases with no gene match: 5. This CDR3 has 15 amino acids. In DNA, the CDR3 is TGCGCCAGCAGCTTGGTCCAGGGGGAAGACTATGGCTACACCTTC. Protein product: CASSLVQGEDYGYTF.

This clonotype was observed many times. This chain joins TRBV5-1 and TRBJ2-2, with D perhaps TRBD1 (5 bases). Germline-derived CDR1 and CDR2 are SGHRS and YFSETQ. The CDR3 is 15 residues long. V dropped 2 bases and J dropped 6 bases, with 14 bases sitting between them. The CDR3 bases are TGCGCCAGCAGCTTTTCACAGGATGGGCCCGGGGAGCTGTTTTTT. Protein sequence: CASSFSQDGPGELFF.

At least ten counts were recorded for this clonotype. The rearrangement links TRBV15 to TRBJ2-3, with D perhaps being TRBD1 or TRBD2 (5 bases each). From germline, CDR1 is LNHNV and CDR2 YYDKDF (reference sequence). This CDR3 is built from 15 residues. Trimming took 1 base from V and 3 from J, leaving 11 bases between them. CDR3 in amino acids: CATSRGQGETDTQYF. The CDR3 nucleotides are TGTGCCACCAGCAGAGGCCAGGGAGAGACAGATACGCAGTATTTT.

This clonotype has ten or more counts. CDR3 sequence reads: CASSALPGSDQETQYF. CDR3 DNA: TGTGCCAGCAGCGCACTCCCGGGTAGCGATCAAGAGACCCAGTACTTC. The chain recombines TRBV7-9 with TRBJ2-5, with D possibly TRBD2 on 5 matching bases. Trimming removed 5 bases at V and 2 bases at J, with 18 bases between. CDR1 is SEHNR and CDR2 is FQNEAQ in the germline V gene (reference sequence). The CDR3 consists of 16 residues. Full variable domain (rest looked up from reference TRBV7-9 and TRBJ2-5): DTGVSQNPRHKITKRGQNVTFRCDPISEHNRLYWYRQTLGQGPEFLTYFQNEAQLEKSRLLSDRFSAERPKGSFSTLEIQRTEQGDSAMYLCASSALPGSDQETQYFGPGTRLLVL.

This clonotype was observed many times. The V and J genes are TRBV10-3 and TRBJ2-3; 11 positions agree with TRBD1. The CDR3 has 12 residues. The J segment lost 11 bases and the V segment lost 6 bases, leaving 4 bases of the junction unmatched. Germline-derived CDR1 and CDR2 are ENHRY and SYGVKD. The CDR3 bases are TGTGCCATCAGGGACAGGGGGCTGGGGCAGTATTTT. It codes for CAIRDRGLGQYF.

This clonotype was seen ten or more times. The chain uses TRBV3-1 and TRBJ2-7; TRBD2 agrees at 10 bases. V trimming: 4 bases; J trimming: 2 bases; junction bases outside the gene matches: 5. Germline V CDR1 and CDR2: LGHDT, YNNKEL (reference sequence). The CDR3 extends over 15 amino acids. CDR3 DNA sequence: TGTGCCAGCAGCCCTCTAGCGGGAGTGACCTACGAGCAGTACTTC. The encoded protein is CASSPLAGVTYEQYF.

This clonotype was recorded many times. The chain carries TRBV28 and TRBJ1-1; D remains ambiguous. The CDR3 consists of 14 residues. V lost 2 bases and J 0 bases, leaving 7 bases between the germline ends. Germline V lookup: CDR1 MDHEN, CDR2 SYDVKM. The CDR3: CASSLPSMNTEAFF. The CDR3 DNA is TGTGCCAGCAGTTTACCGTCCATGAACACTGAAGCTTTCTTT.

Many counts were recorded for this clonotype. The chain carries TRBV7-9 and TRBJ1-2; 9 nucleotides line up with TRBD1. CDR3 length equals 15 residues. Trimming cost V 7 bases and J 3 bases; bases outside gene matches: 9. Germline assignment: CDR1 SEHNR and CDR2 FQNEAQ (reference sequence). The CDR3 coding sequence is TGTGCCAGCACCCACACCAGGACAGGGGACTATGGCTACACCTTC. Residues: CASTHTRTGDYGYTF.

At least ten counts were recorded for this clonotype. The V call is TRBV12-3 or TRBV12-4, the J call TRBJ2-7; TRBD1 matches 8 bases. The V gene end was trimmed by 3 bases and the J gene end by 4 bases; junction bases not matched to a gene: 5. The CDR3 has 14 amino acids. The CDR3: CASSLAGGIYEQYF. CDR3 nucleotides: TGTGCCAGCAGTTTGGCAGGGGGCATTTACGAGCAGTACTTC.

As regards this clonotype: A much larger clonotype is one base distant, so this may be a read error. The chain recombines TRBV11-2 with TRBJ2-4; no firm D call. The CDR3 extends over 14 amino acids. Per germline, CDR1 SGHAT and CDR2 FQNNGV. The chain's CDR3 is CANSAALAKNIQYF. Here the CDR3 DNA reads TGTGCCAACAGCGCCGCTTTAGCCAAAAACATTCAGTACTTC.

The sample holds many counts of this clonotype. The rearrangement joins TRBV20-1 to TRBJ1-5; a possible D gene is TRBD1 (6 bases). CDR1 is DFQATT and CDR2 is SNEGSKA in the germline V gene (reference sequence). V gave up 3 bases and J gave up 0 bases, with 21 bases separating them. The CDR3 sequence is 18 residues long. CDR3 in amino acids: CSARKQGGGLYSNQPQHF. CDR3 sequence (DNA): TGCAGTGCTAGGAAACAGGGAGGAGGGCTTTATAGCAATCAGCCCCAGCATTTT.

Ten or more counts support this clonotype. The chain links TRBV12-3 or TRBV12-4 to TRBJ2-1; 9 nucleotides align to TRBD1. Trimming took 6 bases from V and 2 from J; bases not matched to a gene: 2. This CDR3 has 14 amino acids. The CDR3 is CASSRTGAYNEQFF. DNA of the CDR3: TGTGCCAGCAGCCGGACAGGGGCCTACAATGAGCAGTTCTTC.

In this sample, this clonotype turned up many times. The CDR3 loop reads CSARDSSTDTQYF. As DNA, the CDR3 is TGCAGTGCACGAGACTCCAGCACAGATACGCAGTATTTT. V usage is TRBV20-1 and J usage is TRBJ2-3; D unclear. Germline V gene sequence: CDR1 DFQATT, CDR2 SNEGSKA (reference sequence). V gave up 6 bases and J gave up 0 bases, with 10 bases separating them. The CDR3 totals 13 residues.

Ten or more counts support this clonotype. This chain links TRBV7-2 with TRBJ1-6; 11 bases map to TRBD1. V shed 3 bases, J shed 7 bases, and the junction held 5 bases outside the gene matches. Germline lookup yields CDR1 SGHTA and CDR2 FQGNSA. The CDR3 has 16 amino acids. The CDR3 loop reads CASSFGQGAPNSPLHF. The CDR3 DNA sequence: TGTGCCAGCAGCTTTGGACAGGGGGCGCCAAATTCACCCCTCCACTTT. Full variable domain (missing parts from reference TRBV7-2 and TRBJ1-6): GAGVSQSPSNKVTEKGKDVELRCDPISGHTALYWYRQSLGQGLEFLIYFQGNSAPDKSGLPSDRFSAERTGGSVSTLTIQRTQQEDSAVYLCASSFGQGAPNSPLHFGNGTRLTVT.

The chain has TRBV5-1 and TRBJ1-2; 7 bases line up with TRBD1. CDR1 is SGHRS and CDR2 is YFSETQ in the germline V gene. With V trimmed by 0 bases and J by 6 bases, 8 bases remained unmatched. This CDR3 comprises 15 residues. The CDR3 protein is CASSLAQQGMDGYTF. CDR3 coding DNA: TGCGCCAGCAGCTTGGCCCAACAGGGGATGGATGGCTACACCTTC.

This clonotype turned up a few times. This chain links TRBV20-1 with TRBJ2-4; 9 bases are shared with TRBD2. V shed 3 bases and J 8 bases; nucleotides not matched to a gene: 5. This CDR3 region has 13 residues. Per the germline V gene, CDR1 is DFQATT and CDR2 is SNEGSKA (reference sequence). Written as DNA, the CDR3 is TGCAGTGCTAGTGGCGGGGGGGAGGACATTCAGTACTTC. Translating it yields CSASGGGEDIQYF.

Remarks on this clonotype: Being one base from a much bigger clone, this may be a read error. The conserved phenylalanine or tryptophan normally closing the CDR3 is absent here, so this likely arose from a read error. The chain combines TRBV30 with TRBJ2-1; 8 nucleotides line up with TRBD2. V lost 2 bases to trimming and J lost 2 bases; unmatched junction nucleotides: 2. The CDR3 is made up of 14 amino acids. Germline V lookup: CDR1 GTSNPN, CDR2 SVGIG (reference sequence). CDR3 sequence reads: CAWSPGLAYNEQFI. CDR3 bases: TGTGCCTGGAGTCCGGGACTAGCCTACAATGAGCAGTTCATC.